The 6 T cell receptor beta chains below come from one sample, sequenced in a study of naive and memory T cell subsets. Described treatment: skin biopsy from PPD injection site in Mantoux-positive individual. Reverse transcription used DNase-treated unsorted total RNA, aiming for about 1 to 1000 ng. Alpha and beta constant region primers primed reverse transcription for blood and skin samples. TCRdb reprocessed the UMI-ligation and nested PCR reads via MiXCR and lists one record per CDR3 protein. The sample contains about 18,000 distinct CDR3 sequences, about a tenth of which appear only once. The sequenced sample was skin, obtained from a tuberculin skin test site. These receptors were taken from an adult in good health.

The chain's CDR3 is CARPGLAGGPPKNSSYNEQFF. CDR3 DNA sequence: TGTGCCAGGCCTGGACTAGCGGGGGGCCCACCGAAGAATAGCTCCTACAATGAGCAGTTCTTC. The chain carries TRBV6-5 and TRBJ2-1; 14 nucleotides align to TRBD2. J gave up 0 bases and V 9 bases, and 19 bases lay outside the gene matches. The CDR3 is 21 residues long. From germline, CDR1 is MNHEY and CDR2 SVGAGI.

This clonotype came up a few times. The V and J genes are TRBV5-6 and TRBJ2-3; 13 nucleotides line up with TRBD2. The CDR3 covers 16 residues. Germline V gene lookup returns CDR1 SGHDT and CDR2 YYEEEE. V dropped 4 bases and J dropped 4; count of bases not matched to a gene: 6. CDR3 DNA: TGTGCCAGCAGCCCGGGACTAGCGGGGTTTGCAGATACGCAGTATTTT. This gives the protein CASSPGLAGFADTQYF.

This chain links TRBV12-3 or TRBV12-4 with TRBJ2-3; D is unresolved. Trimming shortened V by 5 bases and J by 1 base, and 13 bases separated the two germline ends. The CDR3 is made up of 15 amino acids. Here the CDR3 DNA reads TGTGCCAGCAGTCGCCGTGACGCTGGCACAGATACGCAGTATTTT. Its protein is CASSRRDAGTDTQYF.

This clonotype appeared many times. The chain uses TRBV12-3 or TRBV12-4 and TRBJ1-5, with 8 bases matching TRBD1. The CDR3 contains 14 residues. The V and J ends lost 5 bases and 3 bases, in that order; junction bases with no gene match: 3. CDR3: CASSQGQVNQPQHF. The CDR3 DNA sequence: TGTGCCAGCAGTCAGGGACAGGTCAATCAGCCCCAGCATTTT.

This clonotype has at least ten counts. CDR3 DNA: TGTGCCATCAGTGAGTCTAGGGGTTCTAACTATGGCTACACCTTC. This sequence encodes CAISESRGSNYGYTF. The rearrangement links TRBV10-3 to TRBJ1-2; tentatively, D is TRBD1 (5 bases). The CDR3 is 15 residues long. Germline-derived CDR1 and CDR2 are ENHRY and SYGVKD. V dropped 0 bases and J dropped 0 bases, with 8 bases sitting between them.

This clonotype was seen repeatedly, ten times or more. The gene calls are TRBV12-3 or TRBV12-4 and TRBJ2-2; either TRBD1 or TRBD2 may supply D (5 bases each). V lost 4 bases and J 5 bases, leaving 8 bases between the germline ends. The CDR3 spans 13 residues. The CDR3 spells CASSWGTTGELFF. CDR3 coding DNA: TGTGCCAGCAGTTGGGGGACGACCGGGGAGCTGTTTTTT.